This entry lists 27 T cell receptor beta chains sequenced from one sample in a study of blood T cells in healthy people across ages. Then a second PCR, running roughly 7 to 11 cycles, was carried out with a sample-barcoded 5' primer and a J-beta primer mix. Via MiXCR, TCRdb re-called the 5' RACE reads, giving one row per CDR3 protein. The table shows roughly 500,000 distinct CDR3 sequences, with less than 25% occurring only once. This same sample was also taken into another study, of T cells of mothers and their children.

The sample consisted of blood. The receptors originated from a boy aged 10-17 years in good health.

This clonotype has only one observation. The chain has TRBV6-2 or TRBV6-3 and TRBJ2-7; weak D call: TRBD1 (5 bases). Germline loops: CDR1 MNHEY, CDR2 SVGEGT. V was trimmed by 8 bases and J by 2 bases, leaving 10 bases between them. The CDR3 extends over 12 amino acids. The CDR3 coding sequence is TGTGCCAGCGGCAGGGCGACCTACGAGCAGTACTTC. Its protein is CASGRATYEQYF.

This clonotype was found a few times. CDR3 in amino acids: CASSMTGSTEAFF. DNA for the CDR3: TGTGCCAGCAGTATGACAGGGTCCACTGAAGCTTTCTTT. The chain uses TRBV2 and TRBJ1-1; 7 bases match TRBD1. CDR3 size: 13 residues. The germline V gene encodes CDR1 SNHLY and CDR2 FYNNEI. Germline trimming cut 5 bases from V and 4 bases from J; bases unmatched to any gene: 4.

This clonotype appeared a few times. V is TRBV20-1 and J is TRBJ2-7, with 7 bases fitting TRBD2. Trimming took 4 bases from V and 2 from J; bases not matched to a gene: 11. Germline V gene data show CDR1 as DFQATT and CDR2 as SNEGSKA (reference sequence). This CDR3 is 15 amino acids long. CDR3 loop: CSAKDPTSEAYEQYF. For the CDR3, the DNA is TGCAGTGCTAAGGACCCAACTAGCGAGGCCTACGAGCAGTACTTC.

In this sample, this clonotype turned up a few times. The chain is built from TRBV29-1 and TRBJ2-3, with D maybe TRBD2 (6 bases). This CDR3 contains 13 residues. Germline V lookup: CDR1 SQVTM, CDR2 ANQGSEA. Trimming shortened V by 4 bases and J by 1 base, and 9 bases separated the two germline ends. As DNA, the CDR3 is TGCAGCGTTGGGAGGGGAGGCACAGATACGCAGTATTTT. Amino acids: CSVGRGGTDTQYF.

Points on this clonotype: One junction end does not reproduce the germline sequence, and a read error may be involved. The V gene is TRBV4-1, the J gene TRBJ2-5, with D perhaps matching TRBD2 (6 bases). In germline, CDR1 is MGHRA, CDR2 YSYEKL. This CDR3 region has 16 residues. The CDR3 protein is CASSQETGTYQGTQYF. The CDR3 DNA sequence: TGCGCCAGCAGCCAAGAAACTGGGACTTATCAAGGGACCCAGTACTTC.

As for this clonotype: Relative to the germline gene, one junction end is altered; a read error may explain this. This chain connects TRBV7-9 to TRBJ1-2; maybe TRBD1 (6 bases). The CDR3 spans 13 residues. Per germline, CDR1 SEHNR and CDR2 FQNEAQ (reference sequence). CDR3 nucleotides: TGTGCCAGCAAGGACAGAAGTAACTATGGCTACCCCTTC. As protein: CASKDRSNYGYPF.

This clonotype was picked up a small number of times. DNA for the CDR3: TGTGCCAGCTGCTGGGGCCCCTACGAGCAGTACTTC. Its translation: CASCWGPYEQYF. The genes are TRBV28 and TRBJ2-7; a possible D gene is TRBD1 (5 bases). Looked up from germline, CDR1 is MDHEN and CDR2 is SYDVKM. V lost 8 bases and J lost 2, with 10 bases in between. This CDR3 is 12 amino acids long.

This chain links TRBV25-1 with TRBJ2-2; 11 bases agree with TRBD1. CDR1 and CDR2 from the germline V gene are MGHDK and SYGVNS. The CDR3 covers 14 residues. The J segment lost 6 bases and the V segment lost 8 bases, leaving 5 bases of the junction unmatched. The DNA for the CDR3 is TGTGCCAGCGACGGACAGGGGGCTTCCGGGGAGCTGTTTTTT. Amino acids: CASDGQGASGELFF.

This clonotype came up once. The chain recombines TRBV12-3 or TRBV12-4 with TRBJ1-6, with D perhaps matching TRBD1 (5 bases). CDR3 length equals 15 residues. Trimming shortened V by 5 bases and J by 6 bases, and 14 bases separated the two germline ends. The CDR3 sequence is CASSPGRQTNSPLHF. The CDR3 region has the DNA TGTGCCAGCAGTCCAGGTCGACAGACTAATTCACCCCTCCACTTT.

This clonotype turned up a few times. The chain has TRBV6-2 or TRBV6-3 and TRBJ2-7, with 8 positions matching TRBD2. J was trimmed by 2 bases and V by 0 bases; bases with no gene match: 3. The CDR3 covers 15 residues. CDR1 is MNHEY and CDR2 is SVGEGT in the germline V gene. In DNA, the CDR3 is TGTGCCAGCAGTTACTCGCAGGGACTAGCCTACGAGCAGTACTTC. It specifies CASSYSQGLAYEQYF.

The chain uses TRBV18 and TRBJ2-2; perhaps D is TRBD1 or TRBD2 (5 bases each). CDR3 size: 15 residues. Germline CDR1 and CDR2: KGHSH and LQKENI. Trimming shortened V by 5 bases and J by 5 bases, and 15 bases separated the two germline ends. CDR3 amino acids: CASSDGTQRTGELFF. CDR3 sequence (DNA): TGTGCCAGCTCAGACGGGACCCAAAGAACCGGGGAGCTGTTTTTT.

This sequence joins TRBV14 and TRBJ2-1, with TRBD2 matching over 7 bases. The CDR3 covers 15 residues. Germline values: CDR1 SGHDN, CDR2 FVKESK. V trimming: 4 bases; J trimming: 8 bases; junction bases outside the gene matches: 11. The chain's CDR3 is CASSRTSSITDEQFF. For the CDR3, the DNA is TGTGCCAGCAGCCGGACTAGTAGTATCACCGATGAGCAGTTCTTC.

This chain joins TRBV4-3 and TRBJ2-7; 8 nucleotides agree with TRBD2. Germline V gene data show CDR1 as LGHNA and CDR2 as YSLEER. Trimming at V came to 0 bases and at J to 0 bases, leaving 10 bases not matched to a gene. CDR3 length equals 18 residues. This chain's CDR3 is CASSQDFGLAGSSYEQYF. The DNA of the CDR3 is TGCGCCAGCAGCCAAGATTTCGGGCTAGCGGGTAGCTCCTACGAGCAGTACTTC.

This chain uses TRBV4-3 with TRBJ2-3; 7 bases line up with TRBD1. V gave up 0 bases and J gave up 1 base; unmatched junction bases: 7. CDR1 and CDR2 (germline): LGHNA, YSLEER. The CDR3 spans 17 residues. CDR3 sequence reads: CASSQELTGVGTDTQYF. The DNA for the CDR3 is TGCGCCAGCAGCCAAGAACTTACAGGGGTCGGCACAGATACGCAGTATTTT.

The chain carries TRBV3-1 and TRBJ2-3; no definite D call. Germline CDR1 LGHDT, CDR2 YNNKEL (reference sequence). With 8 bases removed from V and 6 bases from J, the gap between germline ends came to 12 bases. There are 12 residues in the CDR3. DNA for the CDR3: TGTGCCAGCTCCCTTAAAATGGATACGCAGTATTTT. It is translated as CASSLKMDTQYF.

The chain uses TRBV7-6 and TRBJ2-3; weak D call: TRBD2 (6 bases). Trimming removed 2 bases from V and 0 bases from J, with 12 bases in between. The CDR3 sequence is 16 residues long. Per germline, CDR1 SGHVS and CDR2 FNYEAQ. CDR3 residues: CASSLYTSLSTDTQYF. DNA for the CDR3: TGTGCCAGCAGCTTATACACTAGCTTAAGCACAGATACGCAGTATTTT.

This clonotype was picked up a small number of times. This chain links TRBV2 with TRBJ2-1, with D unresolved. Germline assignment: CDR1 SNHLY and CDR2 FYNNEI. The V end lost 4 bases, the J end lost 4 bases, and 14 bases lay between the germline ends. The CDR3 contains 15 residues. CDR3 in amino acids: CASSGVENLYNEQFF. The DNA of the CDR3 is TGTGCCAGCAGTGGTGTGGAGAACCTATACAATGAGCAGTTCTTC.

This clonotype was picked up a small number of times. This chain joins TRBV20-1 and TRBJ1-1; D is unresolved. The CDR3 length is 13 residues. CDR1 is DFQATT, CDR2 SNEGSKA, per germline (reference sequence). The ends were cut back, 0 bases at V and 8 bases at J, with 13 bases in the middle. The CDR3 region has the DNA TGCAGTGCTAGAGAACACATCTCTTCCGAAGCTTTCTTT. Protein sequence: CSAREHISSEAFF.

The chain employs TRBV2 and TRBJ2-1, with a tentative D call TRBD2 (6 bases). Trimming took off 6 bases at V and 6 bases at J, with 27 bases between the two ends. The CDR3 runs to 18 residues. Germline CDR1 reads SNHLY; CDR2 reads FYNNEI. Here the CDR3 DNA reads TGTGCCAGCAGAAACCCGAAGCGGGTAAACACCCGTTCCAATGAGCAGTTCTTC. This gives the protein CASRNPKRVNTRSNEQFF.

CDR3 amino acids: CATAPGLSQETQYF. The DNA for the CDR3 is TGTGCCACCGCACCGGGACTTTCCCAAGAGACCCAGTACTTC. The rearrangement joins TRBV2 to TRBJ2-5; D is possibly TRBD2 (6 bases). There are 14 residues in the CDR3. The germline gives CDR1 SNHLY, CDR2 FYNNEI. Between the trimmed V and J ends, which lost 10 bases and 1 base, there was a span of 16 bases.

CDR3 protein: CASSLQSYSNQPQHF. The DNA for the CDR3 is TGTGCCAGCAGTTTGCAAAGCTATAGCAATCAGCCCCAGCATTTT. The V gene is TRBV28, the J gene TRBJ1-5; D ambiguous. V shed 3 bases and J shed 0 bases, with 9 bases lying between them. Germline V gives CDR1 MDHEN, CDR2 SYDVKM. The CDR3 is made up of 15 amino acids.

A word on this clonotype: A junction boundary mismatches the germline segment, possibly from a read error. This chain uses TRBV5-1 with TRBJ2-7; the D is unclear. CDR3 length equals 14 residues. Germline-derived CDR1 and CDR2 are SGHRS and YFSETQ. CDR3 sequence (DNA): TGCGCCAGCAACCAGGAAGGGTTGGCCTACGAGCGGTACTTC. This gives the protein CASNQEGLAYERYF. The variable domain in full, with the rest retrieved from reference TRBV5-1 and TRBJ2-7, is KAGVTQTPRYLIKTRGQQVTLSCSPISGHRSVSWYQQTPGQGLQFLFEYFSETQRNKGNFPGRFSGRQFSNSRSEMNVSTLELGDSALYLCASNQEGLAYERYFGPGTRLTVT.

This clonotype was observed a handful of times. DNA of the CDR3: TGCAGTGCACTCCTCGGACTGAGTTGCAATGAGCAGTTCTTC. Amino acids: CSALLGLSCNEQFF. The rearrangement joins TRBV20-1 to TRBJ2-5, with D perhaps TRBD2 (5 bases). The J call is doubtful: the DNA matches TRBJ2-1 better. The CDR3 length is 14 residues. Per germline, CDR1 DFQATT and CDR2 SNEGSKA (reference sequence).

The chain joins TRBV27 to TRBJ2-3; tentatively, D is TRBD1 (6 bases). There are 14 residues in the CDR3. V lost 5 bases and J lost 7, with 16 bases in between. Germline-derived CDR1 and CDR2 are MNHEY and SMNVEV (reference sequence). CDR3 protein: CASSPRTAPNTQYF. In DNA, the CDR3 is TGTGCCAGCAGTCCAAGGACAGCCCCAAATACGCAGTATTTT.

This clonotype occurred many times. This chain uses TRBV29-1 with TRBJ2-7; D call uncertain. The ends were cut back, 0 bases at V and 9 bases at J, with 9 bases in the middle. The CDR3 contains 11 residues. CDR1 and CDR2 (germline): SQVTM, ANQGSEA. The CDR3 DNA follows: TGCAGCGTTGAAGATGTCGCGGCGCAGTACTTC. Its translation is CSVEDVAAQYF.

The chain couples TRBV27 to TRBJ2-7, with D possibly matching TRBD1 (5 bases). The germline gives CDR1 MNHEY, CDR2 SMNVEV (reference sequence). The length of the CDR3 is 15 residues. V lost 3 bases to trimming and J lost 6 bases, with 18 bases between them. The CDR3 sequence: CASSFSGLVIREQYF. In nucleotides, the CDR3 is TGTGCCAGCAGTTTTTCAGGGTTGGTAATCCGCGAGCAGTACTTC.

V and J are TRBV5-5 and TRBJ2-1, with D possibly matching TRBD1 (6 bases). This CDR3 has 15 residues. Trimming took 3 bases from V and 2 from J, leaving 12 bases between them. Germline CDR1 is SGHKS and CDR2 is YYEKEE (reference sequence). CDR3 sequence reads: CASSYRVQTYNEQFF. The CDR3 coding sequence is TGTGCCAGCAGCTACAGGGTTCAAACCTACAATGAGCAGTTCTTC. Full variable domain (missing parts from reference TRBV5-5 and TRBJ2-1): DAGVTQSPTHLIKTRGQQVTLRCSPISGHKSVSWYQQVLGQGPQFIFQYYEKEERGRGNFPDRFSARQFPNYSSELNVNALLLGDSALYLCASSYRVQTYNEQFFGPGTRLTVL.